Listed below are T cell receptor beta chains from one sample, sequenced in a study of siplizumab effects on memory and regulatory T cells. This table comes from immunoSEQ multiplex PCR, and its TCRdb copy is limited to in-frame clones, with some not included. The sample shows about 100,000 clones, 85% to 95% of them seen only once. Sequencing used non-Treg CD4+ T cells sorted from blood. These receptors were collected from a human donor in good health. Both conserved end residues are part of each CDR3. A D gene is named only where the DNA matches it firmly.

J,D,V,DNA,CDR3
TRBJ1-4,TRBD1,TRBV25-1,TGTGCCAGCAGTGCCACAGGGGATTTGGACGAAAAACTGTTTTTT,CASSATGDLDEKLFF
TRBJ2-7,.,TRBV10-3,TGTGCCATCAGCCCATGGGGTTACGAGCAGTACTTC,CAISPWGYEQYF
TRBJ1-3,.,TRBV28,TGTGCCAGCAGTTTGGGTCACACCATATATTTT,CASSLGHTIYF
TRBJ2-1,TRBD2,TRBV11-2,TGTGCCAGCAGAACACAACGCGGGAGATCCTACAATGAGCAGTTCTTC,CASRTQRGRSYNEQFF
TRBJ1-2,TRBD1,TRBV19,TGTGCCAGTAGCTCCACAGGGGGCCCTCGCTATGGCTACACCTTC,CASSSTGGPRYGYTF
TRBJ2-1,TRBD2,TRBV6-1,TGTGCCAGCAGTGCGTCGGGACTAGCGGGAGGTAATGAGCAGTTCTTC,CASSASGLAGGNEQFF
TRBJ2-2,.,TRBV5-4,TGTGCCAGCAGCTCGCCTGCCGAGAAAGGGGTTTACACCGGGGAGCTGTTTTTT,CASSSPAEKGVYTGELFF
TRBJ2-7,.,TRBV5-1,TGCGCCAGCAGCTTGACCCTCGCTAGTACCTACGAGCAGTACTTC,CASSLTLASTYEQYF
TRBJ2-3,.,TRBV11-2,TGTGCCAGCAGCTTAGAATTGGGACATTCAAGGTATTTT,CASSLELGHSRYF
TRBJ2-3,TRBD2,TRBV5-1,TGCGCCAGCAGCGCCGGACTAGCGGGAGTAGATACGCAGTATTTT,CASSAGLAGVDTQYF
TRBJ2-2,.,TRBV18,TGTGCCAGCTCACGAAATGAACCTGTCACCGGGGAGCTGTTTTTT,CASSRNEPVTGELFF
TRBJ2-7,TRBD1,TRBV5-5,TGTGCCAGCAGCATAAAGACAGGGCTCTACGAGCAGTACTTC,CASSIKTGLYEQYF